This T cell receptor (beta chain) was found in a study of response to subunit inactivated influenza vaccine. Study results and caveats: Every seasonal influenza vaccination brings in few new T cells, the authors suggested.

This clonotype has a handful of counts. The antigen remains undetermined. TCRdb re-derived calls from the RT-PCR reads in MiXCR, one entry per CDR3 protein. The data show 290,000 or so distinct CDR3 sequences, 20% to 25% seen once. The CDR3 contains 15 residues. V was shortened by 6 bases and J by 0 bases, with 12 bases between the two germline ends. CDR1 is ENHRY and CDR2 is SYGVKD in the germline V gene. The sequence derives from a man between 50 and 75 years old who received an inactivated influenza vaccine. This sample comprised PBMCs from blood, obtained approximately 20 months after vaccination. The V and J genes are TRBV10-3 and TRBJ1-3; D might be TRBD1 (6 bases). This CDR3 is CAISRDKSSGNTIYF. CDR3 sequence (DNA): TGTGCCATCAGCCGGGACAAAAGCTCTGGAAACACCATATATTTT.